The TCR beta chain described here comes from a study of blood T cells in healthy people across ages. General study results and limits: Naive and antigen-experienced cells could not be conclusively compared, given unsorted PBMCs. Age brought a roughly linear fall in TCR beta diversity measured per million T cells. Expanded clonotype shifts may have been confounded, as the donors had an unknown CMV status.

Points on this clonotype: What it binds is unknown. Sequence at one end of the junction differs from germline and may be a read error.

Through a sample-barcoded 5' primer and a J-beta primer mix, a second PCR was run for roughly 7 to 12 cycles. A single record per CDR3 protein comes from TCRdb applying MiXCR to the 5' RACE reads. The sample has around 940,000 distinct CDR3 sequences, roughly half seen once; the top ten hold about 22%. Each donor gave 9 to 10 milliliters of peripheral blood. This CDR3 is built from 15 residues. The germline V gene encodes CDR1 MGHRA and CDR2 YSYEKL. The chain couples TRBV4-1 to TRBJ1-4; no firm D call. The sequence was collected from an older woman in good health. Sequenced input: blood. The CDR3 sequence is CTSSQDQPTNEKLFF. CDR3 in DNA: TGCACCAGCAGCCAAGACCAGCCAACTAATGAAAAACTGTTTTTT.